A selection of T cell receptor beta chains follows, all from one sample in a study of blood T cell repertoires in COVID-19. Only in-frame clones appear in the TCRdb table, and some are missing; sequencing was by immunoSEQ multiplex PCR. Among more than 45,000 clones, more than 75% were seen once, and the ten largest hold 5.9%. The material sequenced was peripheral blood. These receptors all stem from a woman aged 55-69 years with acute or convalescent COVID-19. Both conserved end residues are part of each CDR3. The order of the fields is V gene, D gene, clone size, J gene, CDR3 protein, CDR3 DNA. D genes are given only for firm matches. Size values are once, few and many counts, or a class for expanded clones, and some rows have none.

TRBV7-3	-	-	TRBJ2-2	CASSFLAPTGELFF	TGTGCCAGCAGCTTCCTAGCCCCCACCGGGGAGCTGTTTTTT
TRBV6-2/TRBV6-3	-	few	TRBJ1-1	CASSSWSYTEAFF	TGTGCCAGCAGCTCTTGGAGCTACACTGAAGCTTTCTTT
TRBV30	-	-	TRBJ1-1	CAWSNQGWVNTEAFF	TGTGCCTGGAGTAACCAGGGCTGGGTGAACACTGAAGCTTTCTTT
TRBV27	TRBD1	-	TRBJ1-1	CASSSLGQGDKDAFF	TGTGCCAGCAGTAGCTTGGGACAGGGGGACAAGGACGCTTTCTTT
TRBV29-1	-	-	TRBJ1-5	CSVVSRVNESNQPQHF	TGCAGCGTTGTTTCCAGGGTGAATGAGAGCAATCAGCCCCAGCATTTT
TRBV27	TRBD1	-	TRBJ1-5	CASSLGTGGKSPQHF	TGTGCCAGCAGTTTAGGAACAGGGGGTAAATCGCCCCAGCATTTT
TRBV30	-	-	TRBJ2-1	CAWSVRGGAWNEQFF	TGTGCCTGGAGTGTACGCGGGGGCGCTTGGAATGAGCAGTTCTTC
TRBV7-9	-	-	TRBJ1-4	CASSGPKKLFF	TGTGCCAGCAGCGGGCCTAAAAAACTGTTTTTT
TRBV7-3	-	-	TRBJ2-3	CASSLGQGISSTDTQYF	TGTGCCAGCAGCTTAGGGCAGGGGATCTCTAGCACAGATACGCAGTATTTT
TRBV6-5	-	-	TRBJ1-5	CASGLEGNQPQHF	TGTGCCAGCGGTTTGGAGGGCAATCAGCCCCAGCATTTT
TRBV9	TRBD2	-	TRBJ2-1	CASSVGPSGHNEQFF	TGTGCCAGCAGCGTAGGCCCTAGCGGGCACAATGAGCAGTTCTTC
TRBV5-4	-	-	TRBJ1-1	CASSLTRVNTEAFF	TGTGCCAGCAGCTTGACCAGGGTGAACACTGAAGCTTTCTTT
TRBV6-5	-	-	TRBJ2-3	CASSLGAGTQYF	TGTGCCAGCAGCTTAGGGGCCGGGACGCAGTATTTT
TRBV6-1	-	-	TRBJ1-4	CASSEASSVTNEKLFF	TGTGCCAGCAGTGAAGCGAGTTCGGTAACTAATGAAAAACTGTTTTTT
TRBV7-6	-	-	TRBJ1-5	CASSFSPRDRSNQPQHF	TGTGCCAGCAGCTTTTCACCCCGTGACAGAAGCAATCAGCCCCAGCATTTT
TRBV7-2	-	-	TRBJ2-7	CASSTRLKRYEQYF	TGTGCCAGCAGCACCCGACTGAAAAGATACGAGCAGTACTTC
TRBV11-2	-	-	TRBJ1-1	CASRPGYRNTEAFF	TGTGCCAGCCGCCCGGGGTACAGGAACACTGAAGCTTTCTTT
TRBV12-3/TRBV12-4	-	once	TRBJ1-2	CASSLYRVNGYTF	TGTGCCAGCAGTTTGTACAGGGTCAATGGCTACACCTTC
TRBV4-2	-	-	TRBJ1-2	CASSQNTGDGYTF	TGTGCCAGCAGCCAGAATACGGGGGACGGCTACACCTTC
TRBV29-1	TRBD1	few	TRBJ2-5	CSAAPGGRGETQYF	TGCAGCGCCGCCCCAGGGGGAAGGGGAGAGACCCAGTACTTC
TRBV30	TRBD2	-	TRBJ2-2	CAWSPSGRYTGELFF	TGTGCCTGGAGTCCTAGCGGGAGATACACCGGGGAGCTGTTTTTT
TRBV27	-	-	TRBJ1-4	CASSFGQGEKLFF	TGTGCCAGCAGTTTCGGGCAGGGTGAAAAACTGTTTTTT
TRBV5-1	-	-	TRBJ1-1	CASSFTGNTEAFF	TGCGCCAGCAGCTTCACAGGAAACACTGAAGCTTTCTTT
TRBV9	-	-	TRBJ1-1	CASSVSYNTEAFF	TGTGCCAGCAGCGTATCGTATAACACTGAAGCTTTCTTT
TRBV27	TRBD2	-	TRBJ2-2	CASNREGTVSTGELFF	TGTGCCAGCAATAGGGAGGGTACAGTCAGCACCGGGGAGCTGTTTTTT
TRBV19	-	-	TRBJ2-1	CASSIPNSYNEQFF	TGTGCCAGTAGTATTCCTAACTCCTACAATGAGCAGTTCTTC
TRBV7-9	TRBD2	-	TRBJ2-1	CASSMSSGYRNEQFF	TGTGCCAGCAGCATGTCTAGCGGGTATCGTAATGAGCAGTTCTTC
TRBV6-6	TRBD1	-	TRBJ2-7	CASSRGQGLAYEQYF	TGTGCCAGCAGTCGCGGACAGGGGCTAGCCTACGAGCAGTACTTC
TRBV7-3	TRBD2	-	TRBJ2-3	CASSLTLGGVTPDTQYF	TGTGCCAGCAGCTTAACGTTGGGGGGGGTGACCCCAGATACGCAGTATTTT
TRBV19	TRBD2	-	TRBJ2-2	CASSGGAVRNTGELFF	TGTGCCAGTAGCGGGGGGGCCGTCAGAAACACCGGGGAGCTGTTTTTT
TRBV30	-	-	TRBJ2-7	CASTLRGYNYEQYF	TGTGCCTCAACTTTGCGGGGTTATAACTACGAGCAGTACTTC
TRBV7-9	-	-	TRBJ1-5	CASSLARGIPQPQHF	TGTGCCAGCAGCTTAGCGCGGGGGATTCCTCAGCCCCAGCATTTT
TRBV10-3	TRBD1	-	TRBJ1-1	CAISESNRGNTEAFF	TGTGCCATCAGTGAGTCGAACAGGGGGAACACTGAAGCTTTCTTT
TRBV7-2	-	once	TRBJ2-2	CASSLDPSAGELFF	TGTGCCAGCAGCTTAGATCCCTCGGCCGGGGAGCTGTTTTTT
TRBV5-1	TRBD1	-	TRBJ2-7	CASSLGTGNSYEQYF	TGCGCCAGCAGCTTGGGGACAGGTAACTCCTACGAGCAGTACTTC
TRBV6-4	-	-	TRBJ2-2	CASSPSLNTGELFF	TGTGCCAGCAGTCCCTCCCTGAACACCGGGGAGCTGTTTTTT
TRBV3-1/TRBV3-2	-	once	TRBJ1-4	CASSYSGEKLFF	TGTGCCAGCAGCTACAGTGGGGAAAAACTGTTTTTT
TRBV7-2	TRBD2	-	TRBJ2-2	CASSPGLAGGFGELFF	TGTGCCAGCAGCCCAGGTCTAGCGGGAGGGTTCGGGGAGCTGTTTTTT
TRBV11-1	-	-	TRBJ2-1	CASSLGPLNAHEQFF	TGTGCCAGCAGCTTAGGGCCCCTCAACGCCCATGAGCAGTTCTTC
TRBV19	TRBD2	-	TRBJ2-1	CASSDPGTSGGYNEQFF	TGTGCCAGTAGTGATCCCGGGACTAGCGGGGGGTACAATGAGCAGTTCTTC
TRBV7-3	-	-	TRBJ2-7	CASSLSNGGTIASYEQYF	TGTGCCAGCAGCTTATCTAACGGGGGTACGATCGCCTCCTACGAGCAGTACTTC
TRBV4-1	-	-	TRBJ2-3	CASSQGGATTDTQYF	TGCGCCAGCAGCCAAGGCGGGGCTACCACAGATACGCAGTATTTT
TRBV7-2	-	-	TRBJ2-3	CASSLDGQPTDTQYF	TGTGCCAGCAGCTTAGATGGACAGCCCACAGATACGCAGTATTTT
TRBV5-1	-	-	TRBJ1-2	CASSREEESYGYTF	TGCGCCAGCAGCCGAGAGGAGGAGTCCTATGGCTACACCTTC
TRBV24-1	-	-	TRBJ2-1	CATSDPHRGSSYNEQFF	TGTGCCACCAGTGATCCCCACCGGGGGTCGTCCTACAATGAGCAGTTCTTC